This record covers a single TCR beta chain. These data come from a study of blood T cell repertoires in COVID-19. Across the study: Whether acute or convalescent, the COVID-19 samples came from the United States, Italy and Spain. The analysed material was cDNA or gDNA that came from T cells, B-cell-depleted T cells, or PBMCs.

TCRdb keeps only in-frame clones here, not all; method: immunoSEQ multiplex PCR. The top ten clones hold less than 7.5% of a sample with approximately 100,000 clones, nearly 90% of them seen once. V lost 4 bases and J lost 3, with 14 bases in between. The CDR3 has 15 residues. The germline V gene encodes CDR1 MGHDK and CDR2 SYGVNS. This rearrangement joins TRBV25-1 to TRBJ2-3, with D perhaps TRBD1 (5 bases). The specimen was peripheral blood. The source of this sequence is a woman aged 60-75 years with acute or convalescent COVID-19. The CDR3 spells CASSAGWGSTDTQYF. CDR3 sequence (DNA): TGTGCCAGCAGTGCAGGGTGGGGCTCGACAGATACGCAGTATTTT.